The 7 T cell receptor beta chains listed next were all sequenced from one sample in a study of identical twins. One entry per CDR3 protein results from TCRdb running MiXCR on the 5' RACE reads. This sample has a few hundred thousand distinct CDR3 sequences; approximately 10% occur once, and the top ten carry about 8.1%. Input material: naive T cells sorted from blood. All receptors derive from a woman between 45 and 60 years old in good health.

A few counts support this clonotype. V is TRBV4-2 and J is TRBJ2-7, with 8 positions matching TRBD2. The ends lost 2 bases at V and 0 bases at J; junction bases unmatched: 3. In germline, CDR1 is LGHNA, CDR2 YNFKEQ. The CDR3 loop spans 15 amino acids. In nucleotides, the CDR3 is TGTGCCAGCAGCCAACGACTAGCGAGCTCCTACGAGCAGTACTTC. The encoded protein is CASSQRLASSYEQYF.

The rearrangement uses TRBV29-1 and TRBJ2-7; 8 bases are shared with TRBD2. Germline V lookup: CDR1 SQVTM, CDR2 ANQGSEA. This CDR3 region has 13 residues. V lost 8 bases, J lost 6 bases, and 12 bases stayed unmatched. The CDR3: CSPPPRTSSEQYV. Here the CDR3 DNA reads TGCAGCCCCCCACCCAGGACTAGCAGCGAGCAGTACGTC.

This clonotype was counted ten times or more. V usage is TRBV27 and J usage is TRBJ2-7; weak D call: TRBD1 (6 bases). The germline V gene has CDR1 MNHEY and CDR2 SMNVEV (reference sequence). This CDR3 region has 15 residues. The V and J ends lost 4 bases and 0 bases respectively, with 13 bases between them. In DNA, the CDR3 is TGTGCCAGCAGTTCGTGGACAGCCAGCTCCTACGAGCAGTACTTC. It specifies CASSSWTASSYEQYF.

J is TRBJ2-7 and V is TRBV7-6; perhaps TRBD2 as D (5 bases). This CDR3 is built from 11 residues. The V end was cut by 4 bases, the J end by 8 bases, with 9 bases between. Per the germline V gene, CDR1 is SGHVS and CDR2 is FNYEAQ. CDR3 in amino acids: CASSSREKQYF. Written as DNA, the CDR3 is TGTGCCAGCAGCTCCCGGGAAAAGCAGTACTTC. The full variable domain, with the rest looked up from reference TRBV7-6 and TRBJ2-7, is GAGVSQSPRYKVTKRGQDVALRCDPISGHVSLYWYRQALGQGPEFLTYFNYEAQQDKSGLPNDRFSAERPEGSISTLTIQRTEQRDSAMYRCASSSREKQYFGPGTRLTVT.

This CDR3 is CASSQDSAIESEAFF. The CDR3 DNA reads TGTGCCAGCAGCCAAGATTCGGCAATAGAGTCTGAAGCTTTCTTT. The chain uses TRBV14 and TRBJ1-1; no definite D call. Trimming removed 0 bases from V and 6 bases from J, with 14 bases in between. The CDR3 is made up of 15 amino acids. Germline CDR1 and CDR2: SGHDN and FVKESK.

This clonotype was counted only a few times. The chain uses TRBV12-5 and TRBJ2-1, with TRBD1 as a possible D gene (6 bases). Germline V gene sequence: CDR1 LGHNT, CDR2 FRNRAP. V lost 6 bases and J 14 bases, leaving 17 bases between the germline ends. The CDR3 length is 12 residues. In DNA form, the CDR3 reads TGTGCTAGTGGCCAATCAACAGGGTTTAAGTTCTTC. Its protein is CASGQSTGFKFF. Variable domain in full (rest from reference TRBV12-5 and TRBJ2-1): DARVTQTPRHKVTEMGQEVTMRCQPILGHNTVFWYRQTMMQGLELLAYFRNRAPLDDSGMPKDRFSAEMPDATLATLKIQPSEPRDSAVYFCASGQSTGFKFFGPGTRLTVL.

The chain carries TRBV28 and TRBJ1-3, with D maybe TRBD1 (6 bases). With 3 bases removed from V and 4 bases from J, the gap between germline ends came to 10 bases. This CDR3 is built from 14 residues. Per the germline V gene, CDR1 is MDHEN and CDR2 is SYDVKM. CDR3 sequence reads: CASSFAGDGNTIYF. Here the CDR3 DNA reads TGTGCCAGCAGTTTCGCAGGGGACGGAAACACCATATATTTT.